The text below deals with one T cell receptor (beta chain). V lost 5 bases to trimming and J lost 0 bases, with 12 bases between them. Germline V CDR1 and CDR2: SGDLS, YYNGEE. CDR3 size: 15 residues. This entry is derived from a study of OX40 agonist ivuxolimab in advanced cancers. Profiled with immunoSEQ multiplex PCR; TCRdb holds only in-frame clones, not every one. The sample consists of about 53,000 clones, about 88% of them appearing once. The chain is built from TRBV9 and TRBJ1-3; D is undetermined. This TCR was recovered from an adult with an advanced solid tumor such as melanoma, head and neck, liver or kidney cancer. The source material was CD4+ or CD8+ T cells sorted from blood, sampled in a trial of the OX40 agonist ivuxolimab. The CDR3 reads CASSPDLGSGNTIYF. CDR3 coding DNA: TGTGCCAGCAGTCCGGACTTGGGCTCTGGAAACACCATATATTTT. The complete variable domain, with remaining parts taken from reference TRBV9 and TRBJ1-3, reads DSGVTQTPKHLITATGQRVTLRCSPRSGDLSVYWYQQSLDQGLQFLIQYYNGEERAKGNILERFSAQQFPDLHSELNLSSLELGDSALYFCASSPDLGSGNTIYFGEGSWLTVV.